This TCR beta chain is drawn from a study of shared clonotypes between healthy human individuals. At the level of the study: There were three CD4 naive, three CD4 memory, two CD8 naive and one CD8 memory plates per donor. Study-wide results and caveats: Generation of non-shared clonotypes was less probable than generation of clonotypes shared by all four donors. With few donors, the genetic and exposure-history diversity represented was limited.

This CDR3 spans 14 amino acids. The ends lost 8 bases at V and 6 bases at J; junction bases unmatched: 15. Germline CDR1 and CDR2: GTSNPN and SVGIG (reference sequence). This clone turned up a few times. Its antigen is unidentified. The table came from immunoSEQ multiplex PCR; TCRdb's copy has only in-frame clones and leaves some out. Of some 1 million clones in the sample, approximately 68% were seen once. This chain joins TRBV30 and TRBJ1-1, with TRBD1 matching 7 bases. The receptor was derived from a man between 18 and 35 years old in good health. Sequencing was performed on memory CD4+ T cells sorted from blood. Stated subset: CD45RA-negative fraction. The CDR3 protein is CAKTQGPGSSEAFF. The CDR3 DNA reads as TGTGCCAAAACACAGGGGCCGGGATCGTCTGAAGCTTTCTTT.